This is a list of T cell receptor beta chains from one sample in a study of blood T cell repertoires in COVID-19. Measured with immunoSEQ multiplex PCR; TCRdb has only the in-frame clones, and not every one. The repertoire holds hundreds of thousands of clones, with 83% as singletons. Material for sequencing was peripheral blood. These receptors were collected from a woman between 50 and 59 years old with acute or convalescent COVID-19. CDR3s include the opening cysteine and the closing phenylalanine or tryptophan. A D gene is named only where the DNA matches it firmly. Not every row has a clone size; where given, it reads once, few, many or a size class.

clone_size d_call j_call v_call cdr3_aa cdr3_nt
. TRBD2 TRBJ2-5 TRBV2 CASSDSRLAGGETQYF TGTGCCAGCAGTGACTCGCGACTAGCGGGAGGGGAGACCCAGTACTTC
. TRBD1 TRBJ1-5 TRBV18 CASSPTGTVSNQPQHF TGTGCCAGCTCACCCACCGGGACAGTTAGCAATCAGCCCCAGCATTTT
. TRBD2 TRBJ2-1 TRBV10-1 CASSESRDYLAQFF TGCGCCAGCAGTGAGTCAAGGGACTACCTGGCGCAGTTCTTC
many TRBD2 TRBJ2-7 TRBV4-2 CASSQGAGVLEQYF TGTGCCAGCAGCCAAGGAGCGGGAGTGCTCGAGCAGTACTTC
. . TRBJ2-1 TRBV20-1 CSASPPNLGPEQFF TGCAGTGCTAGTCCTCCGAATCTAGGCCCAGAGCAGTTCTTC
. TRBD1 TRBJ1-5 TRBV18 CASSPTGNQPQHF TGTGCCAGCTCACCGACAGGGAATCAGCCCCAGCATTTT
. TRBD1 TRBJ2-7 TRBV24-1 CATSSGTGLTYEQYF TGTGCCACCAGTTCCGGGACAGGGTTAACCTACGAGCAGTACTTC
. . TRBJ1-1 TRBV6-6 CATHRESRTEAFF TGTGCCACACACAGGGAATCGCGCACTGAAGCTTTCTTT
. TRBD1 TRBJ2-5 TRBV28 CASSLIGTGETQYF TGTGCCAGCAGTTTGATCGGGACAGGAGAGACCCAGTACTTC
. . TRBJ2-1 TRBV7-9 CASSLTSYEQFF TGTGCCAGCAGCCTGACTAGTTATGAGCAGTTCTTC
. . TRBJ1-6 TRBV28 CASSSPTGWNSPLHF TGTGCCAGCAGCTCCCCAACAGGGTGGAATTCACCCCTCCACTTT
. . TRBJ1-2 TRBV30 CAWSEETGAYGYTF TGTGCCTGGAGTGAGGAGACAGGCGCGTATGGCTACACCTTC
. TRBD1 TRBJ2-1 TRBV10-1 CASSEGGAGYNEQFF TGCGCCAGCAGTGAAGGGGGCGCCGGATACAATGAGCAGTTCTTC
once . TRBJ1-2 TRBV28 CASEKGQGYGYTF TGTGCCAGCGAGAAGGGTCAGGGCTATGGCTACACCTTC
. . TRBJ1-1 TRBV20-1 CSASTRTVKNTEAFF TGCAGTGCTAGTACCAGGACAGTTAAAAACACTGAAGCTTTCTTT
. TRBD2 TRBJ2-2 TRBV3-1/TRBV3-2 CASSQGLAYTGELFF TGTGCCAGCAGCCAAGGACTAGCTTACACCGGGGAGCTGTTTTTT
. TRBD2 TRBJ2-7 TRBV5-1 CASSLGTSGSLGEQYF TGCGCCAGCAGCTTGGGCACTAGCGGGAGTTTGGGCGAGCAGTACTTC
. . TRBJ1-4 TRBV9 CASSSGGGNEKLFF TGTGCCAGCAGCTCGGGGGGCGGCAATGAAAAACTGTTTTTT
. TRBD1 TRBJ2-5 TRBV27 CASSGQGQETQYF TGTGCCAGCAGCGGACAGGGGCAAGAGACCCAGTACTTC
. . TRBJ1-5 TRBV24-1 CATSDPRQKNQPQHF TGTGCCACCAGTGATCCCCGACAGAAAAATCAGCCCCAGCATTTT
. . TRBJ2-6 TRBV7-3 CASSSFGANVLTF TGTGCCAGCAGTTCCTTTGGGGCCAACGTCCTGACTTTC
few TRBD2 TRBJ2-3 TRBV14 CASSKGVAGGPGDTQYF TGTGCCAGCAGCAAAGGCGTAGCGGGAGGGCCGGGAGATACGCAGTATTTT
. . TRBJ1-2 TRBV5-5 CASSQSDYGYTF TGTGCCAGCAGCCAGTCCGACTATGGCTACACCTTC